This is a list of T cell receptor beta chains from one sample in a study of shared clonotypes between healthy human individuals. Assay used: immunoSEQ multiplex PCR; TCRdb lists only in-frame clones, some missing. Of some 2.1 million clones listed, 80% to 95% are singletons. Sequencing input: naive CD8+ T cells from PBMCs. Receptor source: a man aged 18 to 30 in good health. Some clones in this sample may be carry-over from other donors' samples. The CDR3 runs from the conserved cysteine through the conserved F or W. D genes are given only for firm matches.

j_gene: TRBJ1-2
v_gene: TRBV2
d_gene: TRBD1
len: 14
CDR3aa: CASSGTGGGDGYTF
CDR3nt: TGTGCCAGCAGCGGGACAGGGGGCGGGGATGGCTACACCTTC

j_gene: TRBJ1-2
v_gene: TRBV29-1
d_gene: TRBD1
len: 13
CDR3aa: CSVEGAGGYGYTF
CDR3nt: TGCAGCGTTGAAGGAGCAGGGGGTTATGGCTACACCTTC

j_gene: TRBJ2-7
v_gene: TRBV9
d_gene: .
len: 13
CDR3aa: CASSVAGLAEQYF
CDR3nt: TGTGCCAGCAGCGTGGCAGGGCTGGCCGAGCAGTACTTC

j_gene: TRBJ2-1
v_gene: TRBV13
d_gene: .
len: 16
CDR3aa: CASSPPGSGSYNEQFF
CDR3nt: TGTGCCAGCAGCCCCCCCGGCTCCGGATCCTACAATGAGCAGTTCTTC

j_gene: TRBJ2-1
v_gene: TRBV5-8
d_gene: .
len: 16
CDR3aa: CASSWDPRGAYNEQFF
CDR3nt: TGTGCCAGCAGCTGGGACCCGCGAGGGGCCTACAATGAGCAGTTCTTC

j_gene: TRBJ2-2
v_gene: TRBV28
d_gene: .
len: 15
CDR3aa: CASRGAGAWTGELFF
CDR3nt: TGTGCCAGCAGGGGGGCGGGAGCATGGACCGGGGAGCTGTTTTTT

j_gene: TRBJ1-2
v_gene: TRBV7-9
d_gene: .
len: 13
CDR3aa: CASSPTGNYGYTF
CDR3nt: TGTGCCAGCAGCCCTACAGGGAACTATGGCTACACCTTC

j_gene: TRBJ2-4
v_gene: TRBV5-1
d_gene: .
len: 13
CDR3aa: CASSFSSKNIQYF
CDR3nt: TGCGCCAGCAGCTTTAGTAGCAAAAACATTCAGTACTTC

j_gene: TRBJ1-1
v_gene: TRBV27
d_gene: .
len: 17
CDR3aa: CASSLSRARALNTEAFF
CDR3nt: TGTGCCAGCAGTTTATCTCGGGCCCGGGCCCTGAACACTGAAGCTTTCTTT

j_gene: TRBJ2-1
v_gene: TRBV9
d_gene: TRBD2
len: 15
CDR3aa: CASSVLAGASYEQFF
CDR3nt: TGTGCCAGCAGCGTCCTAGCGGGAGCTTCGTATGAGCAGTTCTTC